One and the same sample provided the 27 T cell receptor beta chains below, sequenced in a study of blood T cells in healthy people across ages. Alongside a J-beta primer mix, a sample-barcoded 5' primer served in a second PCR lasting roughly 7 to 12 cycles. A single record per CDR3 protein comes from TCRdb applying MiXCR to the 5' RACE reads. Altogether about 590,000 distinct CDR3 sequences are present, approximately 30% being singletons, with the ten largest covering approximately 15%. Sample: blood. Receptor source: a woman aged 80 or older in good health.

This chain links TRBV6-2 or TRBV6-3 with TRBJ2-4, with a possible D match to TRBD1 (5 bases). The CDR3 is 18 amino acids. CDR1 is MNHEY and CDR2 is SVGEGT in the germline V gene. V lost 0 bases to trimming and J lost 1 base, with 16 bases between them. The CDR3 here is CASSYSRPGIGAKNIQYF. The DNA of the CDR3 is TGTGCCAGCAGTTACTCGCGCCCAGGGATAGGGGCCAAAAACATTCAGTACTTC.

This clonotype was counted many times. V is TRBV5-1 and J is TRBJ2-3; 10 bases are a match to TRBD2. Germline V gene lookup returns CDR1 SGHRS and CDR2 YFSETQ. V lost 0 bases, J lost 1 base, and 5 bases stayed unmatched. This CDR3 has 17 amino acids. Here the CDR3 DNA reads TGCGCCAGCAGCTTGGAGCAACTAGCGGGGCGCACAGATACGCAGTATTTT. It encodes CASSLEQLAGRTDTQYF.

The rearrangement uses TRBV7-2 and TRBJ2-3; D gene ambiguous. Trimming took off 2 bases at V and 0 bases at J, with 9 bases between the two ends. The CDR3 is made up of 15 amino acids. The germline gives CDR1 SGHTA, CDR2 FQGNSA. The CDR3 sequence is CASSLNVQSTDTQYF. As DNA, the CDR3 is TGTGCCAGCAGCTTAAACGTCCAGAGCACAGATACGCAGTATTTT. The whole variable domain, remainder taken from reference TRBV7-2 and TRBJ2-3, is GAGVSQSPSNKVTEKGKDVELRCDPISGHTALYWYRQSLGQGLEFLIYFQGNSAPDKSGLPSDRFSAERTGGSVSTLTIQRTQQEDSAVYLCASSLNVQSTDTQYFGPGTRLTVL.

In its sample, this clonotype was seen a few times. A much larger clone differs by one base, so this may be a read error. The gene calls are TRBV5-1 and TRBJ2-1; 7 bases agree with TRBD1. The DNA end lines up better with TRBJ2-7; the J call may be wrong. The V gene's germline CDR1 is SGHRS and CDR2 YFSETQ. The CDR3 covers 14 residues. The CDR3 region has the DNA TGCGCCAGCAGCATGGGACAGTCCTACAATGAGCAGTACTTC. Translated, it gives CASSMGQSYNEQYF.

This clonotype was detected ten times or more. The CDR3 nucleotides read TGCGCCAGCAGCCCGCAGACAGGGAGTCTCGGCTACACCTTC. It codes for CASSPQTGSLGYTF. The V gene is TRBV4-3, the J gene TRBJ1-2; the match to TRBD1 covers 7 bases. Per germline, CDR1 LGHNA and CDR2 YSLEER. The CDR3 runs to 14 residues. Trimming removed 4 bases from V and 8 bases from J; junction bases left unmatched: 10.

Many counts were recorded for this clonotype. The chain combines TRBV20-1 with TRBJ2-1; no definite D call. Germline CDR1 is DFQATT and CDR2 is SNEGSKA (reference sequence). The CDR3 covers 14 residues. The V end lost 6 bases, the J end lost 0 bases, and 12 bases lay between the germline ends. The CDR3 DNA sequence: TGCAGTGCCCAACAGAGGAGCTCCTACAATGAGCAGTTCTTC. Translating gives CSAQQRSSYNEQFF.

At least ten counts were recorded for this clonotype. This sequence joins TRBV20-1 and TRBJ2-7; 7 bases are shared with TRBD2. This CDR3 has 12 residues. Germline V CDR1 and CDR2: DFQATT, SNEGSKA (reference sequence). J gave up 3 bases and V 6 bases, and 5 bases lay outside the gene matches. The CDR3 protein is CSAPSGDYEQYF. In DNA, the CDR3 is TGCAGTGCCCCCAGCGGGGACTACGAGCAGTACTTC.

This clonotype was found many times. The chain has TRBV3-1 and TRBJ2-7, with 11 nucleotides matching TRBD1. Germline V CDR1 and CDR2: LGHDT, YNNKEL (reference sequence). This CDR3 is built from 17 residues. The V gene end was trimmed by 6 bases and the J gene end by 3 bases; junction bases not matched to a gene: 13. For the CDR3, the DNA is TGTGCCAGCAGTCATTCAGCCGGGACAGGGGGAGGCTACGAGCAGTACTTC. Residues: CASSHSAGTGGGYEQYF.

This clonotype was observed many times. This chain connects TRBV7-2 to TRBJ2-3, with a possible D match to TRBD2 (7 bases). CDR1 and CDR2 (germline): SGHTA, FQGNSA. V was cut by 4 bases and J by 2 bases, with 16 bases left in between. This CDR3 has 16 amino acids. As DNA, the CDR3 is TGTGCCAGCAGCTGGGGGGGCGGGGGAGCCACAGATACGCAGTATTTT. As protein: CASSWGGGGATDTQYF.

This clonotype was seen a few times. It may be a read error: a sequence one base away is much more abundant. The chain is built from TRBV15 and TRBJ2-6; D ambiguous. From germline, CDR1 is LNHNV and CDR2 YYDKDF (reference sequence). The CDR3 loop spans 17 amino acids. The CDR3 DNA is TGTGTCACCAGCAGAGGTGACCGCAGCTCTGGGGCCAACGTCCTGACTTTC. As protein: CVTSRGDRSSGANVLTF.

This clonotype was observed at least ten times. CDR3 nucleotides: TGTGCCAGCAGTGCGACTAGCGGCTCCTACGAGCAGTACTTC. Protein sequence: CASSATSGSYEQYF. The chain is built from TRBV6-2 or TRBV6-3 and TRBJ2-7; 9 bases match TRBD2. The CDR3 spans 14 residues. Trimming removed 5 bases from V and 0 bases from J; junction bases left unmatched: 2. Germline CDR1 is MNHEY and CDR2 is SVGEGT.

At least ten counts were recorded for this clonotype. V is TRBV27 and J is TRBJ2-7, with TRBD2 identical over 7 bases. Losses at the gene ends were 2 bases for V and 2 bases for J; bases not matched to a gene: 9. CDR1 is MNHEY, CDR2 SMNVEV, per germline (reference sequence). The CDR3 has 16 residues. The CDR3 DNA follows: TGTGCCAGCAGTTTAGAAGGAGCGGGGCAAACCTACGAGCAGTACTTC. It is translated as CASSLEGAGQTYEQYF.

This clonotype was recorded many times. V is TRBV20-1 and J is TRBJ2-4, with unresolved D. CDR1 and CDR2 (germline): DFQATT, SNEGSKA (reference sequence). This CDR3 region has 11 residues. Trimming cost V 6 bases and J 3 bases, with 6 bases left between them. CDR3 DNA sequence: TGCAGTGCCAGCTTCAAAAACATTCAGTACTTC. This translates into CSASFKNIQYF.

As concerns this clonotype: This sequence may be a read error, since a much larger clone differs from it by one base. The CDR3 sequence is CASSLTPGLAADNEQYF. DNA for the CDR3: TGCGCCAGCAGCCTAACACCGGGACTAGCGGCTGACAATGAGCAGTACTTC. The chain couples TRBV5-1 to TRBJ2-7, with 11 bases lining up with TRBD2. CDR1 and CDR2 from the germline V gene are SGHRS and YFSETQ. V trimming: 4 bases; J trimming: 7 bases; junction bases outside the gene matches: 16. The CDR3 consists of 17 residues. The whole variable domain, filled in from reference TRBV5-1 and TRBJ2-7, reads KAGVTQTPRYLIKTRGQQVTLSCSPISGHRSVSWYQQTPGQGLQFLFEYFSETQRNKGNFPGRFSGRQFSNSRSEMNVSTLELGDSALYLCASSLTPGLAADNEQYFGPGTRLTVT.

The CDR3 protein is CAISDPAGKSTEAFF. The CDR3 region has the DNA TGTGCCATCAGTGATCCCGCCGGAAAGAGCACTGAAGCTTTCTTT. The V gene is TRBV10-3, the J gene TRBJ1-1; D gene unclear. Germline values: CDR1 ENHRY, CDR2 SYGVKD. This CDR3 region has 15 residues. V shed 3 bases and J shed 4 bases, with 15 bases lying between them.

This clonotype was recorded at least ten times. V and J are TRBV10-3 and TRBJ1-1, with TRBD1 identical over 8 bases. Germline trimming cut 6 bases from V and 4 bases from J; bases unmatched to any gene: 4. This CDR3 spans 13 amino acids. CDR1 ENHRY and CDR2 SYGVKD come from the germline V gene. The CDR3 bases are TGTGCCATCAGGGACAGGGTGGCCACTGAAGCTTTCTTT. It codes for CAIRDRVATEAFF.

CDR3 coding DNA: TGTGCCTGGAATGGGGACATTAGGATCGGGGAGCTGTTTTTT. It translates to CAWNGDIRIGELFF. This chain joins TRBV30 and TRBJ2-2; D possibly corresponds to TRBD1 (6 bases). Germline V gene sequence: CDR1 GTSNPN, CDR2 SVGIG (reference sequence). Trimming removed 4 bases from V and 7 bases from J, with 16 bases in between. This CDR3 is 14 amino acids long. Based on the CDR3 plus reference TRBV30 and TRBJ2-2, the full variable domain is SQTIHQWPATLVQPVGSPLSLECTVEGTSNPNLYWYRQAAGRGLQLLFYSVGIGQISSEVPQNLSASRPQDRQFILSSKKLLLSDSGFYLCAWNGDIRIGELFFGEGSRLTVL.

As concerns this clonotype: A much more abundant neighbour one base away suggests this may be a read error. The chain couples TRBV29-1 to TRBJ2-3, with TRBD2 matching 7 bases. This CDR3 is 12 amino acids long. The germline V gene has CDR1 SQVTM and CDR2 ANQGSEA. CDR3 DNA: TGCAGCGTTGGACTAGCAACAGGTACGCAGTATTTT. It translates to CSVGLATGTQYF.

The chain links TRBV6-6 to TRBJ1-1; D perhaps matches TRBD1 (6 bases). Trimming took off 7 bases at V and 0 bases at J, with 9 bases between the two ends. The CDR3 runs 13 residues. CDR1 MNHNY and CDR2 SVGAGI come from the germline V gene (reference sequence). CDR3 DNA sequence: TGTGCCAGCAAAGAGGGGGTGAACACTGAAGCTTTCTTT. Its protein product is CASKEGVNTEAFF.

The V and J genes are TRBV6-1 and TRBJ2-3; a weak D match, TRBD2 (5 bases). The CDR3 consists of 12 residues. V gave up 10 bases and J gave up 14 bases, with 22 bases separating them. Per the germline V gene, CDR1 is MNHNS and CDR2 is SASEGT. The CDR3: CATRSRTGELYF. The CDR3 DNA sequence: TGTGCCACCAGATCACGTACCGGGGAGCTGTATTTT.

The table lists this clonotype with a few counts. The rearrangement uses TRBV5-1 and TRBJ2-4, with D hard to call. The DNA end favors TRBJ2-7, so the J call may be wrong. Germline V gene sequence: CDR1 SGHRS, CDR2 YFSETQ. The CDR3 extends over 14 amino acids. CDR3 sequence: CASSLNGISYEQYF. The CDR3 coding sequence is TGCGCCAGCAGCTTGAACGGAATCTCCTACGAGCAGTACTTC.

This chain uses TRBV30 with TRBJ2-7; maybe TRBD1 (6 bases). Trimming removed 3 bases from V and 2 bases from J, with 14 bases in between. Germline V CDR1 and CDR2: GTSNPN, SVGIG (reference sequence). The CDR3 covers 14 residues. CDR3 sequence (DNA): TGTGCCTGGAGCCGAACAGGGCTAGCCTACGAGCAGTACTTC. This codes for CAWSRTGLAYEQYF.

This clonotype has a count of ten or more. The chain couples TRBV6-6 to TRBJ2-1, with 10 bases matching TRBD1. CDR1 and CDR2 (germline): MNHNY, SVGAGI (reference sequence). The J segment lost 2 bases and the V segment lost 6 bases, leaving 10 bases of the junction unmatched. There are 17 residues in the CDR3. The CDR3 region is CASRGQGLGSTYNEQFF. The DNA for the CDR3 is TGTGCCAGCAGGGGACAGGGGTTGGGGTCTACCTACAATGAGCAGTTCTTC.

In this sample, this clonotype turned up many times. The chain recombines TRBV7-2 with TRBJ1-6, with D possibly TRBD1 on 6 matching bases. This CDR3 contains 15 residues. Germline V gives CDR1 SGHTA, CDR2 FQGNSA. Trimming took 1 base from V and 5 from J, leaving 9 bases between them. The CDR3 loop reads CASSLGRGDNSPLHF. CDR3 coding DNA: TGTGCCAGCAGCTTAGGCAGGGGAGATAATTCACCCCTCCACTTT.

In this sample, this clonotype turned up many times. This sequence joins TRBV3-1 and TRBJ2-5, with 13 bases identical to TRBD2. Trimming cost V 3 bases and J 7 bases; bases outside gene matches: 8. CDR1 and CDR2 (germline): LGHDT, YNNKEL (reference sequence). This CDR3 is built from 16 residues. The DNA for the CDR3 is TGTGCCAGCAGCCAGACTAGCGGGGGGTCTAAGGTGACCCAGTACTTC. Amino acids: CASSQTSGGSKVTQYF.

The CDR3 sequence is CASSLSVTGTTEAFF. CDR3 bases: TGTGCCAGCAGTTTATCGGTCACAGGGACCACTGAAGCTTTCTTT. The chain joins TRBV27 to TRBJ1-1; weak D call: TRBD1 (6 bases). Trimming cost V 0 bases and J 4 bases, with 12 bases left between them. This CDR3 has 15 residues. Per the germline V gene, CDR1 is MNHEY and CDR2 is SMNVEV (reference sequence).

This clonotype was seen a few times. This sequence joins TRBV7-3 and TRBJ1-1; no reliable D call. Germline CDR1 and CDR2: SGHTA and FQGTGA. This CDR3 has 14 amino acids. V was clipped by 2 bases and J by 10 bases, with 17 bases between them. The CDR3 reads CASSLSPNTATAFF. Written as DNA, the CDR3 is TGTGCCAGCAGCTTATCGCCCAATACCGCCACAGCTTTCTTT.